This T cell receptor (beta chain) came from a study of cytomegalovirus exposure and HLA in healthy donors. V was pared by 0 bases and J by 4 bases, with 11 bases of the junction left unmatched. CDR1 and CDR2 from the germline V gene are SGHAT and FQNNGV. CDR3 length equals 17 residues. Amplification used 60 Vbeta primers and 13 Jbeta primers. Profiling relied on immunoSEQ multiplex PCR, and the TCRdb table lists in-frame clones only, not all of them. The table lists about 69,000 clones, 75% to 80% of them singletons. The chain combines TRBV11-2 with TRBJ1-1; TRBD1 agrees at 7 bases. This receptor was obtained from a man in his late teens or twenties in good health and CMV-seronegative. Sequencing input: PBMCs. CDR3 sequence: CASSLDDRDPVGTEAFF. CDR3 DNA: TGTGCCAGCAGCTTAGATGACAGGGATCCGGTGGGCACTGAAGCTTTCTTT.